This is a list of T cell receptor beta chains from one sample in a study of OX40 agonist ivuxolimab in advanced cancers. TCRdb's table, derived via immunoSEQ multiplex PCR, lists solely in-frame clones and lacks some. The data hold 60,000 to 80,000 clones, with 89% observed a single time. This material consisted of CD4+ or CD8+ T cells sorted from blood, taken in a trial of the OX40 agonist ivuxolimab. All receptors derive from an adult with an advanced solid tumor such as melanoma, head and neck, liver or kidney cancer. The CDR3 runs from the conserved cysteine through the conserved F or W. D genes are given only for firm matches. The size entry is marked missing in some rows and otherwise reads once, few, many or a size class.

size	V	D	J	CDR3	DNA
NA	TRBV10-3	TRBD1	TRBJ2-5	CAIRGTAQETQYF	TGTGCCATCAGGGGGACAGCCCAAGAGACCCAGTACTTC
NA	TRBV11-2	TRBD1	TRBJ1-2	CASSGGRTGNYGYTF	TGTGCCAGCAGCGGCGGTAGGACAGGGAACTATGGCTACACCTTC
NA	TRBV5-8	NA	TRBJ2-6	CASSLSDSYGANVLTF	TGTGCCAGCAGCCTATCGGACAGTTATGGGGCCAACGTCCTGACTTTC
NA	TRBV10-1	TRBD2	TRBJ2-5	CASSEAGGPGETQYF	TGCGCCAGCAGTGAAGCGGGAGGGCCGGGAGAGACCCAGTACTTC
NA	TRBV29-1	TRBD1	TRBJ2-2	CSVRDRDPTGELFF	TGCAGCGTCCGGGACAGGGATCCCACCGGGGAGCTGTTTTTT
NA	TRBV2	NA	TRBJ2-7	CASSEAGGRIAYEQYF	TGTGCCAGCAGTGAAGCGGGTGGCAGGATTGCCTACGAGCAGTACTTC
once	TRBV6-5	NA	TRBJ2-5	CASSYSTAGTQETQYF	TGTGCCAGCAGTTACTCGACGGCAGGGACTCAAGAGACCCAGTACTTC
NA	TRBV5-1	NA	TRBJ2-5	CASSLDLREETQYF	TGCGCCAGCAGCTTGGATCTCCGAGAAGAGACCCAGTACTTC
NA	TRBV28	NA	TRBJ1-5	CASGEGITRGYSNQPQHF	TGTGCCAGCGGAGAAGGTATAACGCGAGGTTATAGCAATCAGCCCCAGCATTTT
NA	TRBV7-3	TRBD1	TRBJ1-2	CASSSTGGVGYTF	TGTGCCAGCAGCTCGACAGGGGGAGTTGGCTACACCTTC
NA	TRBV15	NA	TRBJ1-5	CATSSPRGQPQHF	TGTGCCACCAGCAGCCCCCGAGGGCAGCCCCAGCATTTT
NA	TRBV7-9	NA	TRBJ1-1	CASTLGGGRTEAFF	TGTGCCAGCACCCTCGGGGGAGGGCGGACTGAAGCTTTCTTT
NA	TRBV18	NA	TRBJ2-1	CASSPGSIGVNEQFF	TGTGCCAGCTCACCCGGCTCGATCGGCGTCAATGAGCAGTTCTTC
once	TRBV5-6	NA	TRBJ1-1	CASSSPRNTEAFF	TGTGCCAGCAGCTCCCCAAGGAACACTGAAGCTTTCTTT
NA	TRBV7-2	NA	TRBJ2-6	CASSLVPPLSGAGANVLTF	TGTGCCAGCAGCTTAGTCCCCCCTTTAAGTGGGGCTGGGGCCAACGTCCTGACTTTC
NA	TRBV7-8	NA	TRBJ2-7	CASMGEQYF	TGTGCCAGCATGGGCGAGCAGTACTTC
NA	TRBV5-1	NA	TRBJ2-5	CASSSRGQETQYF	TGCGCCAGCAGCTCACGGGGCCAGGAGACCCAGTACTTC
NA	TRBV11-2	TRBD2	TRBJ2-1	CASSLLAGGLSYNEQFF	TGTGCCAGCAGCTTACTAGCGGGGGGCCTCTCCTACAATGAGCAGTTCTTC
NA	TRBV7-3	TRBD2	TRBJ2-3	CASSLGFRAGDQDTQYF	TGTGCCAGCAGCTTGGGGTTTCGAGCGGGGGATCAAGATACGCAGTATTTT
NA	TRBV7-9	NA	TRBJ1-3	CASSLGRGGGNTIYF	TGTGCCAGCAGTTTAGGCAGGGGCGGTGGAAACACCATATATTTT
NA	TRBV29-1	NA	TRBJ2-5	CSGGRTGRETQYF	TGCAGCGGCGGACGTACAGGGCGGGAGACCCAGTACTTC
NA	TRBV5-1	TRBD2	TRBJ2-7	CASRGTSGSPEQYF	TGCGCCAGCAGGGGAACTAGCGGGAGCCCCGAGCAGTACTTC
NA	TRBV5-1	NA	TRBJ1-1	CASSHGQRNTEAFF	TGCGCCAGCAGCCACGGACAGCGAAACACTGAAGCTTTCTTT
NA	TRBV5-4	NA	TRBJ1-2	CASSEPAQFGYTF	TGTGCCAGCAGCGAGCCCGCACAGTTTGGCTACACCTTC
NA	TRBV7-8	TRBD1	TRBJ2-7	CASSLRQGAPYEQYF	TGTGCCAGCAGCCTTCGACAGGGGGCCCCCTACGAGCAGTACTTC
once	TRBV29-1	TRBD1	TRBJ2-5	CSASGQDGETQYF	TGCAGCGCATCGGGACAGGACGGGGAGACCCAGTACTTC
NA	TRBV5-1	TRBD2	TRBJ2-3	CASSPGLAGAPDTQYF	TGCGCCAGCAGCCCTGGACTAGCGGGGGCCCCCGATACGCAGTATTTT
NA	TRBV7-9	NA	TRBJ2-7	CASSLDSFSYEQYF	TGTGCCAGCAGCTTAGACTCTTTTTCCTACGAGCAGTACTTC
NA	TRBV28	TRBD1	TRBJ1-2	CASSYPRQGAHGYTF	TGTGCCAGCAGTTACCCCCGACAGGGGGCGCATGGCTACACCTTC
NA	TRBV5-4	TRBD1	TRBJ2-5	CASSLAGQGKETQYF	TGTGCCAGCAGCTTGGCGGGACAGGGGAAGGAGACCCAGTACTTC
once	TRBV4-1	TRBD1	TRBJ1-4	CASSLYRGNEKLFF	TGCGCCAGCAGCCTTTACAGGGGGAATGAAAAACTGTTTTTT
NA	TRBV18	NA	TRBJ1-3	CASSPIPSSGNTIYF	TGTGCCAGCTCACCAATCCCTAGCTCTGGAAACACCATATATTTT
NA	TRBV5-1	TRBD1	TRBJ2-1	CASSSPPGQGDEQFF	TGCGCCAGCAGCTCCCCACCGGGACAGGGGGATGAGCAGTTCTTC
NA	TRBV4-2	NA	TRBJ2-3	CASSQEWLGDTDTQYF	TGTGCCAGCAGCCAAGAATGGTTAGGCGACACAGATACGCAGTATTTT
NA	TRBV11-2	NA	TRBJ1-2	CASSLEGGYTF	TGTGCCAGCAGCTTGGAGGGTGGCTACACCTTC
NA	TRBV6-1	NA	TRBJ2-7	CASLQGGGNEQYF	TGTGCCAGCCTCCAAGGAGGGGGCAACGAGCAGTACTTC